Given below is one TCR beta chain in context. This clonotype was observed many times. Which antigen it targets is not known. No much larger clonotype is one base removed from it; base qualities were not supplied. The sample is drawn from a study of neurological immune-mediated disorders (dated by TCRdb to the late 2010s). About the full investigation: Among the roughly 34 multiple sclerosis patients, relapsing-remitting MS accounted for approximately 31 and secondary progressive MS accounted for 3. The approximately 100 TCR-beta libraries included longitudinal samples, technical triplicates and paired sorted CD4+ and CD8+ T-cell subsets alongside PBMC samples. Of the 68 subjects in the cohort, some 15 were HAM/TSP patients, about 35 were multiple sclerosis patients, and some 20 were healthy controls. Peripheral blood TCR-beta repertoires from HTLV-I-associated myelopathy (HAM/TSP) patients, multiple sclerosis patients and healthy controls were compared by UMI-based sequencing.

For the unsorted PBMC libraries, 2 million PBMCs were stored in RNAlater at -80 degrees C until RNA extraction and were used to generate the libraries. Multiple sclerosis patients were enrolled in a US clinical protocol evaluating disease progression by magnetic resonance imaging. PBMCs were separated from peripheral blood using Ficoll-Hypaque density gradient centrifugation and then cryopreserved in liquid nitrogen. There are 15 amino acids in the CDR3, from cysteine to phenylalanine inclusive. Only the CDR3 region is kept as DNA, spanning 45 bases read in frame from base 1. The trim is 3 bases for V and 1 base for J, with a gap of 10 bases between the germline ends. The germline V gene sets CDR1 to SGHRS and CDR2 to YFSETQ. cDNA was synthesized by template-switch 5'RACE using a primer with a 10-nucleotide random unique molecular identifier that tagged each TCR transcript. Each sequencing run produced over 170 million TCR-beta sequences covering 15-18 subjects. Total RNA was extracted with the RNeasy kit. The KAPA Real-time Library Amplification kit was used to amplify TCR-beta VDJ regions with primers targeting the TCR constant region and the 5'RACE anchor. A first PCR added sample indexes and Illumina adaptors, after which a second PCR increased the library yield. After Ampure bead purification, the roughly 650 bp TCR product was size-selected on a 2% E-gel SizeSelection system. Before pooling, library quality was checked on a Bioanalyzer, concentration was measured with Qubit, and libraries were quantified with the Kapa Library Quantification kit. Libraries were sequenced paired-end 2 x 150 bp on an Illumina HiSeq 2500. To increase sequence diversity, about 25-31% phiX was spiked into each library pool. The authors processed their data as follows. The quality-filtered reads were processed with the UMI-based MiGEC pipeline, whose error correction step removed more than 80% of the raw TCR sequences. VDJ genes were aligned to IMGT germline references, and each clonotype was defined by a unique CDR3 amino acid sequence together with V-J genes. Clonal expansion, Shannon diversity and CDR3 relatedness (CalcPairwiseDistances, ClusterSamples) were evaluated with VDJtools, and phylogenetic trees were built with CLCbio workbench. Clones with at least 8 unique UMIs were defined as expanded, with this threshold being based on coefficient-of-variation modelling across technical triplicates. TCRdb handled the public reads itself, with Q25 trimming in fastp and clone calling in MiXCR, and kept productive beta chains. Records with the same CDR3 protein are collapsed into one entry carrying the most frequent genes and DNA. Here the V and J calls rest on TCRdb's processing, not on the authors' analysis. The sample data list about 58,000 distinct CDR3 sequences, and about 3.3% of these were observed just once. Clones ranked in the top ten supply 6% to 8.5% of the sample.

Overall study results and their limits: No identical CDR3 amino acid sequences were shared among expanded clones across subjects, suggesting private TCR-beta repertoires in all groups. Phylogenetic analysis grouped repertoires from 18 of 34 MS patients into a cluster of related CDR3 sequences, suggesting a possible repertoire-level signature. The MS cluster showed no association with clinical or MRI features, and the authors stated that larger cohorts are needed. TCR clonal expansion was highest in HAM/TSP patients and lowest in MS patients, with MS patients falling below even healthy controls.

The chain is encoded by TRBV5-1 joined to TRBJ2-2; the D gene lacks a confident call. This TCR derives from an older woman with multiple sclerosis. The source material was PBMCs. The sequence in DNA is TGCGCCAGCAGCTCTTTCCCGGGGAACACCGGGGAGCTGTTTTTT. Its amino acids are CASSSFPGNTGELFF.